This is a list of T cell receptor beta chains from one sample in a study of blood T cells in healthy people across ages. TCRdb processed the 5' RACE reads anew with MiXCR; each CDR3 protein has one entry. The sample lists nearly 800,000 distinct CDR3 sequences, roughly 50% occurring once. The sequenced sample was blood. The receptors were gathered from a middle-aged man in good health. The CDR3 runs from the conserved cysteine through the conserved F or W. Each record gives: CDR3 DNA, CDR3 protein, V gene, D gene, clone size, J gene. A D gene is named only where the DNA matches it firmly. Size is omitted from some rows. Given values are once, few, many or a class for expanded clones.

CDR3nt: TGTGCCAGCAGCAAAGAGGTCCCTCCAGAGACCCAGTACTTC; CDR3aa: CASSKEVPPETQYF; v_gene: TRBV21-1; d_gene: NA; abundance: NA; j_gene: TRBJ2-5
CDR3nt: TGTGCCAGCAGCCAAAGAGACCTAGCGGGCGAGACCCAGTACTTC; CDR3aa: CASSQRDLAGETQYF; v_gene: TRBV4-2; d_gene: TRBD2; abundance: few; j_gene: TRBJ2-5
CDR3nt: TGTGCCAGCAGCCCCCTGAGACAGGGGGCTGGTGAGCAGTACTTC; CDR3aa: CASSPLRQGAGEQYF; v_gene: TRBV11-1; d_gene: TRBD1; abundance: NA; j_gene: TRBJ2-7
CDR3nt: TGCAGTGCTACCCACGCAGGGTCACTAGCCAAAAACATTCAGTACTTC; CDR3aa: CSATHAGSLAKNIQYF; v_gene: TRBV20-1; d_gene: NA; abundance: NA; j_gene: TRBJ2-4
CDR3nt: TGTGCCATCAGCCAGCGGGACCTCGAACAAGAGACCCAGTACTTC; CDR3aa: CAISQRDLEQETQYF; v_gene: TRBV10-3; d_gene: TRBD2; abundance: few; j_gene: TRBJ2-5
CDR3nt: TGTGCCAGCAGTTACGGTCCAGGTTTTCAGCCCCAGCATTTT; CDR3aa: CASSYGPGFQPQHF; v_gene: TRBV6-2/TRBV6-3; d_gene: NA; abundance: NA; j_gene: TRBJ1-5
CDR3nt: TGTGCCAGCAGCGACCGGACAGGGGGCGGGAATACGCAGTATTTT; CDR3aa: CASSDRTGGGNTQYF; v_gene: TRBV7-3; d_gene: TRBD1; abundance: NA; j_gene: TRBJ2-3
CDR3nt: TGTGCCAGCAGCTTGGGGCTTCTCGAGCAGTACTTC; CDR3aa: CASSLGLLEQYF; v_gene: TRBV11-2; d_gene: NA; abundance: few; j_gene: TRBJ2-7
CDR3nt: TGTGCCAGCAGCGTGAAAGCGAACACTGAAGCTTTCTTT; CDR3aa: CASSVKANTEAFF; v_gene: TRBV9; d_gene: NA; abundance: few; j_gene: TRBJ1-1
CDR3nt: TGCAGCGCCCCATCAGGGGAAACGCAGTATTTT; CDR3aa: CSAPSGETQYF; v_gene: TRBV29-1; d_gene: NA; abundance: NA; j_gene: TRBJ2-3
CDR3nt: TGTGCCAGCAGCTTAGTGGACAGGGGCTACGAGCAGTACTTC; CDR3aa: CASSLVDRGYEQYF; v_gene: TRBV7-8; d_gene: TRBD1; abundance: few; j_gene: TRBJ2-7
CDR3nt: TGTGCCAGCAGTATAGTCCCCTCAGAGACCCAGTACTTC; CDR3aa: CASSIVPSETQYF; v_gene: TRBV6-4; d_gene: NA; abundance: few; j_gene: TRBJ2-5
CDR3nt: TGTGCCAGCAGCCGGAGGGCAGGCTACCAAGAGACCCAGTACTTC; CDR3aa: CASSRRAGYQETQYF; v_gene: TRBV3-1; d_gene: NA; abundance: once; j_gene: TRBJ2-5
CDR3nt: TGTGCCAGCAGTTACTCGGGGCTAGCGGGGGACCTTCAAGAGACCCAGTACTTC; CDR3aa: CASSYSGLAGDLQETQYF; v_gene: TRBV6-5; d_gene: TRBD2; abundance: few; j_gene: TRBJ2-5
CDR3nt: TGTGCCACCACACCATCGGGGGTTGGCCGTTTTAGGGGTGAGACCCAGTACTTC; CDR3aa: CATTPSGVGRFRGETQYF; v_gene: TRBV28; d_gene: NA; abundance: NA; j_gene: TRBJ2-5
CDR3nt: TGTGCCAGCACCGCTTCGGGAGCTCAAACTTATGGCTACACCTTC; CDR3aa: CASTASGAQTYGYTF; v_gene: TRBV5-6; d_gene: NA; abundance: NA; j_gene: TRBJ1-2
CDR3nt: TGCAGCGCCCGCCTCGGGGGGGACACTGAAGCTTTCTTT; CDR3aa: CSARLGGDTEAFF; v_gene: TRBV29-1; d_gene: NA; abundance: NA; j_gene: TRBJ1-1
CDR3nt: TGTGCCAGCAGCTTCGACAGCTACGAGCAGTACTTC; CDR3aa: CASSFDSYEQYF; v_gene: TRBV7-2; d_gene: NA; abundance: many; j_gene: TRBJ2-7
CDR3nt: TGTGCCAGCAGTTACGGGATTTCCAACGAGCAGTACTTC; CDR3aa: CASSYGISNEQYF; v_gene: TRBV27; d_gene: NA; abundance: NA; j_gene: TRBJ2-7
CDR3nt: TGTGCCATTGTAAGGACTAGCGGGTACAATGAGCAGTTCTTC; CDR3aa: CAIVRTSGYNEQFF; v_gene: TRBV12-5; d_gene: TRBD2; abundance: few; j_gene: TRBJ2-1
CDR3nt: TGCAGTGTAGACGTATCGAGCTCCTATAATTCACCCCTCCACTTT; CDR3aa: CSVDVSSSYNSPLHF; v_gene: TRBV20-1; d_gene: NA; abundance: NA; j_gene: TRBJ1-6
CDR3nt: TGTGCCAGCAGCGTACTAGCGGGGGGGCTAGATACGCAGTATTTT; CDR3aa: CASSVLAGGLDTQYF; v_gene: TRBV2; d_gene: TRBD2; abundance: NA; j_gene: TRBJ2-3
CDR3nt: TGTGCCAGCAGCTTAGAACCAGACAATGAGCAGTTCTTC; CDR3aa: CASSLEPDNEQFF; v_gene: TRBV7-2; d_gene: NA; abundance: NA; j_gene: TRBJ2-1